Listed below are T cell receptor beta chains from one sample, sequenced in a study of cytomegalovirus exposure and HLA in healthy donors. The repertoire was sequenced with immunoSEQ multiplex PCR; TCRdb's copy has only in-frame clones and lacks some. The data show roughly 180,000 clones, with approximately 80% seen just once and 2.1% held by the top ten. The sequenced material came from PBMCs. The receptors originated from a young woman in good health and CMV-seropositive. Each CDR3 is given with its conserved first and last residue. Each record gives: D gene, J gene, V gene, clone size, CDR3 DNA, CDR3 protein. A D gene is named only where the DNA matches it firmly. Clone size is stated in some rows and not others, as once, few, many or a class when expanded.

>.|TRBJ1-2|TRBV5-6|.
TGTGCCAGCAGCCCGGACAGTTACTATGGCTACACCTTC
CASSPDSYYGYTF
>TRBD2|TRBJ2-7|TRBV19|.
TGTGCCAGTAGTATAACTAGCGGGGGGGCCTACGAGCAGTACTTC
CASSITSGGAYEQYF
>.|TRBJ1-1|TRBV25-1|.
TGTGCCAGCAGTCGGTTGGCTGAAGCTTTCTTT
CASSRLAEAFF
>.|TRBJ2-6|TRBV29-1|.
TGCAGCGTTAGAGGGTCAAACTCTGGGGCCAACGTCCTGACTTTC
CSVRGSNSGANVLTF
>TRBD2|TRBJ2-3|TRBV7-6|.
TGTGCCAGCAGCTTATGGGGAACTAGCGGACGCACAGATACGCAGTATTTT
CASSLWGTSGRTDTQYF
>.|TRBJ1-4|TRBV18|.
TGTGCCAGCTCACCTGGAGGGCGTGAAAAACTGTTTTTT
CASSPGGREKLFF
>TRBD1|TRBJ1-6|TRBV5-3|.
TGTGCCAGAAGCTTGGCCGGGACAGACTATAATTCACCCCTCCACTTT
CARSLAGTDYNSPLHF
>.|TRBJ1-1|TRBV28|once
TGTGCCACCAAAAAATCCTGGACCGGGAGGAGCACTGAAGCTTTCTTT
CATKKSWTGRSTEAFF
>TRBD1|TRBJ2-2|TRBV25-1|.
TGTGCCAGCAGTGAGCAGGGGACAGGGGGCACCGGGGAGCTGTTTTTT
CASSEQGTGGTGELFF
>.|TRBJ2-1|TRBV2|once
TGTGCCATCCCACTCGCGCGGGGCAATGAGCAGTTCTTC
CAIPLARGNEQFF
>TRBD2|TRBJ2-3|TRBV5-1|.
TGCGCCAGCAGCGACCAGCGGGGGGGCAGAGATACGCAGTATTTT
CASSDQRGGRDTQYF
>.|TRBJ1-1|TRBV6-5|once
TGTGCCAGCAACATGGCCAGGGTAGACACTGAAGCTTTCTTT
CASNMARVDTEAFF
>.|TRBJ2-7|TRBV6-6|.
TGTGCCAGCAGTTACTCGGCCGGGGGATCCTACGAGCAGTACTTC
CASSYSAGGSYEQYF
>.|TRBJ1-6|TRBV5-1|.
TGCGCCAGCAGCTTGGACAGGAGGGATTCACCCCTCCACTTT
CASSLDRRDSPLHF